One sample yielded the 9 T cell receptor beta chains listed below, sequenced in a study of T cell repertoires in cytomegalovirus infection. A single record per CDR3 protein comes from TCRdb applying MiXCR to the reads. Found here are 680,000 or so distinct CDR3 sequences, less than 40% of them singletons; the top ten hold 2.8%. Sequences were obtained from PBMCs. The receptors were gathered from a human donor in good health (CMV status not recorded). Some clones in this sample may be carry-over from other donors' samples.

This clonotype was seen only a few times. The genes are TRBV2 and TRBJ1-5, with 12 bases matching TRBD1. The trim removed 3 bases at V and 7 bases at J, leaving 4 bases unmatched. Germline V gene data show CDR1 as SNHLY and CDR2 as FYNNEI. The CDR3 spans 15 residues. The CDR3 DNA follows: TGTGCCAGCAGTGAGGGACAGGGGGCTATCCAGCCCCAGCATTTT. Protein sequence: CASSEGQGAIQPQHF. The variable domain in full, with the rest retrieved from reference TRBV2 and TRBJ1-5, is EPEVTQTPSHQVTQMGQEVILRCVPISNHLYFYWYRQILGQKVEFLVSFYNNEISEKSEIFDDQFSVERPDGSNFTLKIRSTKLEDSAMYFCASSEGQGAIQPQHFGDGTRLSIL.

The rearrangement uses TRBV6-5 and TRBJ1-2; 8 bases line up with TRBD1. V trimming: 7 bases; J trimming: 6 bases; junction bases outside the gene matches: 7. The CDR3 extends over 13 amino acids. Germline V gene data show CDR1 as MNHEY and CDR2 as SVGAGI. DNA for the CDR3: TGTGCCAGCACCTCGGACAGGGTGCATGGCTACACCTTC. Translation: CASTSDRVHGYTF.

This CDR3 is CSVEIGAEETDTQYF. CDR3 DNA: TGCAGCGTTGAAATAGGGGCAGAAGAGACAGATACGCAGTATTTT. V is TRBV29-1 and J is TRBJ2-3; D may be TRBD1 (5 bases). The CDR3 is 15 residues long. Trimming stripped 2 bases from V and 3 bases from J, with 15 bases between. Germline CDR1 and CDR2: SQVTM and ANQGSEA.

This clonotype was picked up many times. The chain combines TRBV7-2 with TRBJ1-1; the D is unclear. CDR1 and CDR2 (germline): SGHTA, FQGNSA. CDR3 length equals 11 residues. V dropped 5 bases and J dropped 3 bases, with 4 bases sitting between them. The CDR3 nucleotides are TGTGCCAGCAGCGATCACACTGAAGCTTTCTTT. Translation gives CASSDHTEAFF.

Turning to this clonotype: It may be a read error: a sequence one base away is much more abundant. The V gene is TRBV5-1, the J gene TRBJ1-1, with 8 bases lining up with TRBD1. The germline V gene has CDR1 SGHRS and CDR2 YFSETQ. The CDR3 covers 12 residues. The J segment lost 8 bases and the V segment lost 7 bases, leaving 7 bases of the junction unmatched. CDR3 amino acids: CASRKDRVEAFF. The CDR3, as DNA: TGCGCCAGCCGCAAGGACAGGGTCGAAGCTTTCTTT. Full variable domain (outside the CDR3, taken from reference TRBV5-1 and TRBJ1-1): KAGVTQTPRYLIKTRGQQVTLSCSPISGHRSVSWYQQTPGQGLQFLFEYFSETQRNKGNFPGRFSGRQFSNSRSEMNVSTLELGDSALYLCASRKDRVEAFFGQGTRLTVV.

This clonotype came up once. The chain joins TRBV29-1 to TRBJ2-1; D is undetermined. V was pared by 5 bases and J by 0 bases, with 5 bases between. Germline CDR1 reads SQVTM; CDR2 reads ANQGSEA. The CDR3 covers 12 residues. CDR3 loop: CSVIISYNEQFF. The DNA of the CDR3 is TGCAGCGTTATCATCTCCTACAATGAGCAGTTCTTC.

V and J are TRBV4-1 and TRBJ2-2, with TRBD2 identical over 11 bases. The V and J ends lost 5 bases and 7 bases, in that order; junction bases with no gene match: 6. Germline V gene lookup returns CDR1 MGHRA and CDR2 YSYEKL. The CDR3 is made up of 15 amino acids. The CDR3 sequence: CASSRLAGTNGELFF. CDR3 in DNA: TGCGCCAGCAGCAGACTAGCGGGGACGAACGGGGAGCTGTTTTTT.

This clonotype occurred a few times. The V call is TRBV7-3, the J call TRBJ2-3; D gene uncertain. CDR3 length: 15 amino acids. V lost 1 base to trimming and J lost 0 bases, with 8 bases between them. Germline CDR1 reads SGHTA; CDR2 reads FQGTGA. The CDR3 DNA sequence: TGTGCCAGCAGCTTAATCGGCAGTAGCACAGATACGCAGTATTTT. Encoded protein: CASSLIGSSTDTQYF.

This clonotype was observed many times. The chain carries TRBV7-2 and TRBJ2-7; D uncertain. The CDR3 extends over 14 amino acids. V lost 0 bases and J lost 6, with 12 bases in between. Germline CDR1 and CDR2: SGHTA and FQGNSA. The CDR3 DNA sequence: TGTGCCAGCAGCTTAGCCACTCATCATTTCGAGCAGTACTTC. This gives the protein CASSLATHHFEQYF.